The present TCR beta chain was sequenced within a study of T cell responses to AZD1222 COVID-19 vaccine. Findings and caveats of the study: Repertoires were obtained solely post-peak T cell response. Per reports, nearly half of all spike-specific TCRs target regions that are unmutated in variants.

TCRdb's table, derived via immunoSEQ multiplex PCR, lists solely in-frame clones and lacks some. The sample records approximately 150,000 clones, 90% to 95% being singletons. Worth noting for this clone: Its antigen is as yet unknown.

Trimming took off 0 bases at V and 3 bases at J, with 22 bases between the two ends. From germline, CDR1 is SGHTA and CDR2 FQGNSA. The CDR3 has 19 residues. Material: peripheral blood, obtained on day 0 of AZD1222 vaccination. This clonotype originated in an adult in good health. The chain has TRBV7-2 and TRBJ2-3, with TRBD2 as a possible D gene (6 bases). The CDR3 DNA reads TGTGCCAGCAGCTTAGCGCATCGGGGGACGGGGACGGTAACAGATACGCAGTATTTT. As protein: CASSLAHRGTGTVTDTQYF.